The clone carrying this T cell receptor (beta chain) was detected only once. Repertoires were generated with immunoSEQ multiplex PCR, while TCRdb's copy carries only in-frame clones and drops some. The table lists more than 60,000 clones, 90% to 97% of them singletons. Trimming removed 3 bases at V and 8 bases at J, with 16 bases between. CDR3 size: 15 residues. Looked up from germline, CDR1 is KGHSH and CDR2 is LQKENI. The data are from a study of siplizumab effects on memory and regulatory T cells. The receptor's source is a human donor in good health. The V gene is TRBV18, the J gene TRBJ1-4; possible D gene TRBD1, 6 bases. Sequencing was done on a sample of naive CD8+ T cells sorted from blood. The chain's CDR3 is CASSPEGVLEEKLFF. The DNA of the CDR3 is TGTGCCAGCTCACCCGAGGGGGTTCTTGAAGAAAAACTGTTTTTT.